This T cell receptor beta chain was retrieved from a study of CD8 T cells in Susac syndrome. The RNA, 0.5 to 1 ug, was put through reverse transcription using random hexamers. Using its own MiXCR run on the immunoSEQ multiplex PCR reads, TCRdb lists one record per CDR3 protein. The data contain 300,000 or so distinct CDR3 sequences, 92% of them singletons. The TCR originated in a human donor with multiple sclerosis. Sample: CD4+ T cells from PBMCs.

The CDR3 sequence: CASSSGHRGYEQYF. The CDR3 nucleotides read TGTGCCAGCAGCTCAGGACACAGGGGCTACGAGCAGTACTTC. The rearrangement links TRBV7-9 to TRBJ2-7, with 7 bases that match TRBD1. J was trimmed by 3 bases and V by 4 bases; bases with no gene match: 6. The germline V gene has CDR1 SEHNR and CDR2 FQNEAQ (reference sequence). The CDR3 contains 14 residues.